This T cell receptor (beta chain) was retrieved from a study of T-cell reconstitution after alpha-beta-depleted transplantation in children. The TCRbeta library was prepared with unique molecular identifiers. TCRdb called the PCR reads again in MiXCR, with one record for every CDR3 protein. The data hold over 400,000 distinct CDR3 sequences, with about 12% observed a single time. The CDR3 runs 15 residues. Trimming left V 7 bases short and J 0 bases short, with 14 bases between. The source is a human donor who donated a stem cell graft to a child with combined immunodeficiency. The sequencing used PBMCs from the stem cell graft donor, collected from the stem cell graft. This chain connects TRBV12-3 or TRBV12-4 to TRBJ2-3; TRBD1 might be the D (6 bases). CDR3 DNA: TGTGCCAGCACCCGGACAGCGCCTAGCACAGATACGCAGTATTTT. Translated: CASTRTAPSTDTQYF.